These 23 T cell receptor beta chains originate from one sample sequenced in a study of identifying expanded T cells in peripheral blood. Generated by immunoSEQ multiplex PCR, the TCRdb table keeps only in-frame clones and is missing some. This table has roughly 56,000 clones, about 85% appearing once. Sequences were obtained from blood. These receptors all stem from a person aged 18-70 years in good health.

The J gene is TRBJ2-2, the V gene TRBV30, with 9 bases identical to TRBD2. V was clipped by 4 bases and J by 8 bases; unmatched bases: 14. The germline gives CDR1 GTSNPN, CDR2 SVGIG (reference sequence). The CDR3 spans 16 residues. The CDR3: CAWTLSGSGFAGELFF. CDR3 sequence (DNA): TGTGCCTGGACCCTTAGCGGGAGTGGGTTCGCGGGGGAGCTGTTTTTT.

The chain employs TRBV7-9 and TRBJ2-5; D is possibly TRBD1 or TRBD2 (6 bases each). This CDR3 contains 15 residues. The germline CDR1 and CDR2 sequences are SEHNR and FQNEAQ (reference sequence). Trimming removed 5 bases at V and 5 bases at J, with 18 bases between. CDR3 amino acids: CASSGDGAGGETQYF. The CDR3 DNA sequence: TGTGCCAGCAGCGGGGACGGGGCCGGGGGCGAGACCCAGTACTTC.

V is TRBV14 and J is TRBJ2-1; D is possibly TRBD1 (5 bases). In germline, CDR1 is SGHDN, CDR2 FVKESK. The CDR3 sequence is 14 residues long. V was clipped by 2 bases and J by 4 bases, with 9 bases between them. In nucleotides, the CDR3 is TGTGCCAGCAGCCAAAGGGGCCAGTACAATGAGCAGTTCTTC. Its translation is CASSQRGQYNEQFF. Based on the CDR3 plus reference TRBV14 and TRBJ2-1, the full variable domain is EAGVTQFPSHSVIEKGQTVTLRCDPISGHDNLYWYRRVMGKEIKFLLHFVKESKQDESGMPNNRFLAERTGGTYSTLKVQPAELEDSGVYFCASSQRGQYNEQFFGPGTRLTVL.

This chain links TRBV10-2 with TRBJ2-2, with D possibly being TRBD2 (5 bases). The V gene lost 2 bases and the J gene lost 2 bases, with 9 bases spanning the gap. CDR3 length: 15 amino acids. Germline CDR1 reads WSHSY; CDR2 reads SAAADI. CDR3 sequence (DNA): TGCGCCAGCAGTGAGGGACTGGGTAACACCGGGGAGCTGTTTTTT. Translating gives CASSEGLGNTGELFF.

The chain recombines TRBV7-9 with TRBJ1-1; no reliable D call. The CDR3 contains 16 residues. V was trimmed by 0 bases and J by 0 bases, leaving 11 bases between them. Germline assignment: CDR1 SEHNR and CDR2 FQNEAQ (reference sequence). CDR3 in amino acids: CASSLALGPMNTEAFF. For the CDR3, the DNA is TGTGCCAGCAGCTTAGCGCTAGGCCCCATGAACACTGAAGCTTTCTTT.

J is TRBJ2-3 and V is TRBV5-1; no reliable D call. Trimming took 7 bases from V and 1 from J, leaving 13 bases between them. The CDR3 runs 14 residues. Germline V gene lookup returns CDR1 SGHRS and CDR2 YFSETQ. In DNA form, the CDR3 reads TGCGCCAGCGGCCCTCGGGTGGGCACAGATACGCAGTATTTT. It encodes CASGPRVGTDTQYF.

The chain joins TRBV9 to TRBJ2-3; D is ambiguous. Per germline, CDR1 SGDLS and CDR2 YYNGEE. CDR3 length: 14 amino acids. With 3 bases removed from V and 2 bases from J, the gap between germline ends came to 10 bases. CDR3 protein: CASSGPLNTDTQYF. The CDR3, as DNA: TGTGCCAGCAGCGGACCCTTAAACACAGATACGCAGTATTTT.

This clone occurred a few times. V usage is TRBV7-9 and J usage is TRBJ1-3, with D possibly TRBD1 on 6 matching bases. The CDR3 has 16 amino acids. V was trimmed by 5 bases and J by 0 bases, leaving 14 bases between them. CDR1 is SEHNR and CDR2 is FQNEAQ in the germline V gene (reference sequence). Written as DNA, the CDR3 is TGTGCCAGCAGCCTGGATGGACAGAGCTCTGGAAACACCATATATTTT. This codes for CASSLDGQSSGNTIYF.

The gene calls are TRBV29-1 and TRBJ2-3; D might be TRBD2 (5 bases). This CDR3 has 11 residues. Germline assignment: CDR1 SQVTM and CDR2 ANQGSEA. The CDR3 here is CSASGADTQYF. In nucleotides, the CDR3 is TGCAGTGCCTCCGGGGCAGATACGCAGTATTTT.

The chain couples TRBV27 to TRBJ1-1, with D maybe TRBD1 (6 bases). Trimming removed 5 bases at V and 1 base at J, with 8 bases between. Per germline, CDR1 MNHEY and CDR2 SMNVEV (reference sequence). The CDR3 runs to 13 residues. Written as DNA, the CDR3 is TGTGCCAGCAGTAGACAGGAGAACACTGAAGCTTTCTTT. It specifies CASSRQENTEAFF.

The chain employs TRBV18 and TRBJ2-6; no clear D gene. The length of the CDR3 is 15 residues. V was shortened by 4 bases and J by 0 bases, with 7 bases between the two germline ends. CDR1 and CDR2 (germline): KGHSH, LQKENI. The CDR3 bases are TGTGCCAGCTCACAGACAACCTCTGGGGCCAACGTCCTGACTTTC. Residues: CASSQTTSGANVLTF.

The V call is TRBV7-2, the J call TRBJ1-1, with a possible D match to TRBD1 (5 bases). V was shortened by 3 bases and J by 0 bases, with 11 bases between the two germline ends. Germline V gene lookup returns CDR1 SGHTA and CDR2 FQGNSA. This CDR3 has 15 amino acids. The CDR3 here is CASSFDDRLNTEAFF. The DNA of the CDR3 is TGTGCCAGCAGCTTCGATGACAGACTGAACACTGAAGCTTTCTTT.

This clone was seen only a few times. V is TRBV7-3 and J is TRBJ1-1; D ambiguous. Germline values: CDR1 SGHTA, CDR2 FQGTGA. Trimming cost V 2 bases and J 4 bases, with 11 bases left between them. The CDR3 extends over 14 amino acids. The CDR3 nucleotides are TGTGCCAGCAGCTTATGGGGTAGGACCACTGAAGCTTTCTTT. Its translation is CASSLWGRTTEAFF.

J is TRBJ1-1 and V is TRBV6-1; D remains unclear. The CDR3 is made up of 11 amino acids. The V and J ends lost 8 bases and 1 base respectively, with 5 bases between them. CDR1 MNHNS and CDR2 SASEGT come from the germline V gene. The CDR3 region is CASGWNTEAFF. CDR3 nucleotides: TGTGCCAGCGGCTGGAACACTGAAGCTTTCTTT.

This clone was seen just once. Other DNA sequences in this sample translate to the same CDR3. This chain links TRBV5-4 with TRBJ2-3; 7 bases are a match to TRBD2. This CDR3 has 15 residues. Germline CDR1 reads SGHNT; CDR2 reads YYREEE (reference sequence). The J segment lost 0 bases and the V segment lost 4 bases, leaving 5 bases of the junction unmatched. DNA for the CDR3: TGTGCCAGCAGCCGAAGCGGGGCTAGCACAGATACGCAGTATTTT. It specifies CASSRSGASTDTQYF.

The chain joins TRBV1 to TRBJ1-6. TRBV1 is reported as a pseudogene. The CDR3 contains 20 residues. The CDR3 here is CTSTRGVVLPPSSYNSPLHF. The CDR3 DNA is TGCACCAGCACCCGCGGGGTGGTCCTCCCTCCAAGCTCCTATAATTCACCCCTCCACTTT.

This sequence joins TRBV2 and TRBJ1-5; D possibly corresponds to TRBD1 (5 bases). The germline V and J ends were trimmed by 6 bases and 5 bases, with 11 bases remaining between them. Germline V gives CDR1 SNHLY, CDR2 FYNNEI. This CDR3 is built from 13 residues. In nucleotides, the CDR3 is TGTGCCAGCAGGGCGGGGGTCGATCAGCCCCAGCATTTT. It encodes CASRAGVDQPQHF. Full variable domain (missing parts from reference TRBV2 and TRBJ1-5): EPEVTQTPSHQVTQMGQEVILRCVPISNHLYFYWYRQILGQKVEFLVSFYNNEISEKSEIFDDQFSVERPDGSNFTLKIRSTKLEDSAMYFCASRAGVDQPQHFGDGTRLSIL.

This clone was seen just once. The rearrangement links TRBV6-5 to TRBJ2-2; 9 nucleotides line up with TRBD1. This CDR3 region has 15 residues. With 4 bases clipped from V and 6 bases from J, the junction kept 6 bases outside the gene matches. The germline V gene has CDR1 MNHEY and CDR2 SVGAGI. The CDR3 sequence: CASSSPGQGAGELFF. In nucleotides, the CDR3 is TGTGCCAGCAGTTCCCCGGGACAGGGAGCCGGGGAGCTGTTTTTT.

The chain joins TRBV6-5 to TRBJ2-7; unclear D gene. The CDR3 extends over 12 amino acids. V was shortened by 4 bases and J by 5 bases, with 9 bases between the two germline ends. Germline assignment: CDR1 MNHEY and CDR2 SVGAGI. CDR3 region: CASSSGRDEQYF. CDR3 nucleotides: TGTGCCAGCAGTTCCGGACGGGACGAGCAGTACTTC.

The V and J genes are TRBV28 and TRBJ1-2; D not resolved. Per germline, CDR1 MDHEN and CDR2 SYDVKM. This CDR3 is 14 amino acids long. The V and J ends lost 3 bases and 12 bases respectively, with 20 bases between them. The CDR3: CASSFQGSSGFHTF. In DNA form, the CDR3 reads TGTGCCAGCAGTTTCCAAGGGTCGAGTGGATTTCACACCTTC.

This clone was counted once. J is TRBJ1-5 and V is TRBV7-4, with D uncertain. The CDR3 contains 17 residues. Trimming pared 5 bases from V and 0 bases from J, leaving 17 bases between. Germline values: CDR1 SGHVT, CDR2 SQSDAQ. CDR3 coding DNA: TGTGCCAGCAGCCCGGCCTTGGGGAATTTTAGCAATCAGCCCCAGCATTTT. Protein sequence: CASSPALGNFSNQPQHF.

The V and J genes are TRBV21-1 and TRBJ1-2. TRBV21-1 counts as a pseudogene. This CDR3 region has 14 residues. CDR3 loop: CASSKVGGAGGYTF. The DNA of the CDR3 is TGTGCCAGCAGCAAAGTTGGAGGGGCGGGTGGCTACACCTTC.

This clone was seen a handful of times. The V call is TRBV7-9, the J call TRBJ2-1, with TRBD2 matching over 8 bases. This CDR3 is built from 13 residues. CDR1 SEHNR and CDR2 FQNEAQ come from the germline V gene (reference sequence). Trimming cost V 3 bases and J 8 bases; bases outside gene matches: 3. The CDR3 loop is CASSLDGRDEQFF. The CDR3 nucleotides are TGTGCCAGCAGCTTGGACGGGAGGGATGAGCAGTTCTTC. The full variable domain, its missing parts supplied by reference TRBV7-9 and TRBJ2-1, is DTGVSQNPRHKITKRGQNVTFRCDPISEHNRLYWYRQTLGQGPEFLTYFQNEAQLEKSRLLSDRFSAERPKGSFSTLEIQRTEQGDSAMYLCASSLDGRDEQFFGPGTRLTVL.